This TCR beta chain was documented in a study of blood T cell repertoires in COVID-19. Background on the study: Italy, Spain and the United States were the sources of the convalescent and acute COVID-19 samples. T cells, B-cell-depleted T cells, or PBMCs provided the cDNA or gDNA that served as material.

Using immunoSEQ multiplex PCR, the repertoire was profiled, and TCRdb retains in-frame clones only, with some absent. This sample has roughly 57,000 clones, with less than 85% found just once. This clone was recorded a few times. This clonotype was obtained from a woman aged 70-85 years with acute or convalescent COVID-19. Sequenced input: peripheral blood.

The CDR3 nucleotides are TGTGCCAGCAGCCAGTACCCGACACTGTTCTCTGGAAACACCATATATTTT. Its protein product is CASSQYPTLFSGNTIYF. The chain recombines TRBV14 with TRBJ1-3; no clear D. The CDR3 has 17 amino acids. CDR1 and CDR2 (germline): SGHDN, FVKESK. With 3 bases removed from V and 0 bases from J, the gap between germline ends came to 15 bases.